Listed below are T cell receptor beta chains from one sample, sequenced in a study of early T cells in non-severe SARS-CoV-2 infection. TCRdb passed the 5' RACE reads through MiXCR, listing each CDR3 protein once. The sample yields tens of thousands of distinct CDR3 sequences, roughly a tenth seen once. The material sequenced was whole blood. The receptors were gathered from an adult who was a healthcare worker with PCR-confirmed SARS-CoV-2 infection or an uninfected control (not recorded which). The CDR3 runs from the conserved cysteine through the conserved F or W. D genes are given only for firm matches. The size field is filled for only some rows; it gives once, few, many or a size class.

TRBD1	TRBV29-1	few	15	TRBJ2-7	CSVDTGTGVRYEQYF	TGCAGCGTTGATACCGGGACAGGGGTCCGGTACGAGCAGTACTTC
-	TRBV30	-	12	TRBJ2-7	CAWRGLAYEQYF	TGTGCCTGGAGAGGGCTAGCTTACGAGCAGTACTTC
-	TRBV6-2/TRBV6-3	many	14	TRBJ1-1	CASSYSSAATEAFF	TGTGCCAGCAGTTACTCGTCCGCGGCCACTGAAGCTTTCTTT
TRBD1	TRBV24-1	many	13	TRBJ2-7	CATSDGQGPEQYF	TGTGCCACCAGTGATGGACAGGGCCCCGAGCAGTACTTC
-	TRBV20-1	-	13	TRBJ2-2	CSARRDYTGELFF	TGCAGTGCTAGACGGGACTACACCGGGGAGCTGTTTTTT
-	TRBV6-2/TRBV6-3	many	12	TRBJ2-7	CASSPGPGEQYF	TGTGCCAGCAGTCCGGGACCGGGGGAGCAGTACTTC
TRBD2	TRBV20-1	-	15	TRBJ2-7	CSALVGSSGSHEQYF	TGCAGTGCATTAGTGGGATCTAGCGGGAGCCACGAGCAGTACTTC
-	TRBV7-2	many	16	TRBJ2-6	CASSLKLSSGANVLTF	TGTGCCAGCAGCCTGAAACTGTCTTCCGGGGCCAACGTCCTGACTTTC
-	TRBV29-1	-	16	TRBJ2-1	CSVETGTPLPGNEQFF	TGCAGCGTTGAAACCGGGACACCCCTTCCTGGGAATGAGCAGTTCTTC
TRBD1	TRBV20-1	many	14	TRBJ1-2	CSAKGDRGFHGYTF	TGCAGTGCCAAAGGGGACAGGGGGTTTCATGGCTACACCTTC
TRBD2	TRBV3-1	-	16	TRBJ2-1	CASSQSSGGLYNEQFF	TGTGCCAGCAGCCAGAGTAGCGGGGGGTTATACAATGAGCAGTTCTTC